This TCR beta chain was sequenced in a study of cytomegalovirus exposure and HLA in healthy donors. This clone was seen a handful of times. Antigen unknown. Other DNA sequences in this specimen translate into the identical CDR3. A multiplex PCR was run with 60 Vbeta primers and 13 Jbeta primers. TCRdb's table, derived via immunoSEQ multiplex PCR, lists solely in-frame clones and lacks some. The table records approximately 140,000 clones, around three fifths of them present only once. Study results and caveats: TCR beta sequences reportedly predicted the HLA-A and HLA-B alleles of most subjects accurately.

Trimming took off 0 bases at V and 4 bases at J, with 7 bases between the two ends. The V gene's germline CDR1 is LGHNA and CDR2 YSLEER. This CDR3 comprises 14 residues. J is TRBJ1-5 and V is TRBV4-3; no clear D. This receptor was obtained from a male donor in good health and CMV-seronegative. The sample comprised PBMCs. DNA of the CDR3: TGCGCCAGCAGCCAAGATCGAGGGAATCAGCCCCAGCATTTT. Protein: CASSQDRGNQPQHF.